What follows are 28 T cell receptor beta chains derived from one specimen sequenced in a study of shared clonotypes between healthy human individuals. Data came from immunoSEQ multiplex PCR; TCRdb stores just in-frame clones and leaves some out. The sample lists fewer than 550,000 clones; roughly 85% were seen once. Sequenced input: PBMCs. These receptors all come from a woman aged 40 to 49 in good health. Some clones in this sample may be carry-over from other donors' samples.

Regarding this clone: The junction departs from the called germline gene at one end, perhaps through a read error. The chain joins TRBV5-4 to TRBJ2-1; a weak D match, TRBD2 (5 bases). The CDR3 loop spans 16 amino acids. Germline lookup yields CDR1 SGHNT and CDR2 YYREEE (reference sequence). The CDR3 DNA is TGTGCCAGCACCTTGGGCCCGAGGGTTAGCGAAAAAGAGCAGTTCTTC. Its translation: CASTLGPRVSEKEQFF.

In this sample, this clone turned up a few times. The chain uses TRBV27 and TRBJ2-1; 8 bases are shared with TRBD2. V trimming: 6 bases; J trimming: 7 bases; junction bases outside the gene matches: 8. The CDR3 consists of 14 residues. CDR1 MNHEY and CDR2 SMNVEV come from the germline V gene (reference sequence). The CDR3 DNA is TGTGCCAGCAGGTATAGCGGGAATAGGAATGAGCAGTTCTTC. The encoded protein is CASRYSGNRNEQFF.

The chain employs TRBV5-1 and TRBJ1-2; D remains unclear. Deletions cut 1 base from V and 4 bases from J, with 14 bases between. The CDR3 consists of 15 residues. Germline CDR1 and CDR2: SGHRS and YFSETQ. The CDR3 DNA is TGCGCCAGCAGCTTGCTCCCGGATGGAGGCTATGGCTACACCTTC. Translation: CASSLLPDGGYGYTF.

V usage is TRBV29-1 and J usage is TRBJ1-1, with D unclear. The CDR3 has 13 residues. Germline lookup yields CDR1 SQVTM and CDR2 ANQGSEA. V shed 4 bases and J shed 1 base, with 10 bases lying between them. The CDR3 spells CSVVGVQNTEAFF. The CDR3 coding sequence is TGCAGCGTTGTCGGGGTCCAGAACACTGAAGCTTTCTTT.

The chain has TRBV6-6 and TRBJ2-7, with 7 bases aligning to TRBD2. This CDR3 is built from 16 residues. CDR1 MNHNY and CDR2 SVGAGI come from the germline V gene (reference sequence). V trimming: 2 bases; J trimming: 2 bases; junction bases outside the gene matches: 9. In DNA form, the CDR3 reads TGTGCCAGCAGTTACGTCCGATCGGGAGGCGCCTACGAGCAGTACTTC. Translating gives CASSYVRSGGAYEQYF.

This chain connects TRBV30 to TRBJ1-3, with 8 positions matching TRBD1. Germline CDR1 GTSNPN, CDR2 SVGIG (reference sequence). After removal of 3 bases from V and 3 bases from J, the junction contained 13 bases not matched to a gene. The CDR3 spans 17 residues. The CDR3 sequence is CAWSRNLQGALGNTIYF. The CDR3 DNA is TGTGCCTGGAGCAGGAACCTCCAGGGGGCGCTTGGAAACACCATATATTTT.

Written as DNA, the CDR3 is TGCGCCAGCAGCCCCAGGGAGTTTGTCGCCGGGGAGCTGTTTTTT. Protein sequence: CASSPREFVAGELFF. V gene TRBV4-1 combines with J gene TRBJ2-2, with D perhaps given as TRBD1 or TRBD2 (5 bases each). The V end was cut by 4 bases, the J end by 6 bases, with 15 bases between. The germline V gene has CDR1 MGHRA and CDR2 YSYEKL. The CDR3 runs 15 residues.

Here the CDR3 DNA reads TGTGCCAGCAGTGAAAACCTCTATAGCAATCAGCCCCAGCATTTT. Protein sequence: CASSENLYSNQPQHF. The rearrangement uses TRBV2 and TRBJ1-5; D is ambiguous. Germline assignment: CDR1 SNHLY and CDR2 FYNNEI. The CDR3 loop spans 15 amino acids. Trimming shortened V by 2 bases and J by 0 bases, and 8 bases separated the two germline ends.

This clone was seen only a few times. The chain links TRBV18 to TRBJ2-3; possible D gene TRBD1, 5 bases. The CDR3 consists of 13 residues. From germline, CDR1 is KGHSH and CDR2 LQKENI. V lost 5 bases and J 2 bases, leaving 8 bases between the germline ends. CDR3 nucleotides: TGTGCCAGCTCAGACAGTATCACAGATACGCAGTATTTT. It translates to CASSDSITDTQYF. Supplemented by reference TRBV18 and TRBJ2-3, the full variable domain reads NAGVMQNPRHLVRRRGQEARLRCSPMKGHSHVYWYRQLPEEGLKFMVYLQKENIIDESGMPKERFSAEFPKEGPSILRIQQVVRGDSAAYFCASSDSITDTQYFGPGTRLTVL.

The gene calls are TRBV28 and TRBJ2-1; D unclear. V lost 6 bases to trimming and J lost 5 bases, with 5 bases between them. Germline CDR1 MDHEN, CDR2 SYDVKM. CDR3 length: 11 residues. The CDR3 sequence: CASRRNNEQFF. The CDR3 region has the DNA TGTGCCAGCAGGCGGAACAATGAGCAGTTCTTC.

The rearrangement links TRBV7-9 to TRBJ2-3; 10 bases fit TRBD1. CDR1 and CDR2 from the germline V gene are SEHNR and FQNEAQ (reference sequence). Trimming at V came to 5 bases and at J to 4 bases, leaving 6 bases not matched to a gene. The CDR3 is made up of 15 amino acids. The CDR3 coding sequence is TGTGCCAGCAGCACAGGACAGGGGGTTTCAGATACGCAGTATTTT. Translation: CASSTGQGVSDTQYF.

Note on this clone: Other DNA sequences within the sample encode an identical CDR3. Written as DNA, the CDR3 is TGTGCCAGCAGTTACGGACAGGGCAGGCAGCCCCAGCATTTT. This sequence encodes CASSYGQGRQPQHF. The chain links TRBV6-5 to TRBJ1-5; TRBD1 matches at 8 bases. Looked up from germline, CDR1 is MNHEY and CDR2 is SVGAGI. CDR3 size: 14 residues. J lost 7 bases, V lost 2 bases, and 4 bases had no gene match.

DNA for the CDR3: TGTGCCCGCAAGGAGGAGGCCGAAGCTTTCTTT. Amino acid sequence: CARKEEAEAFF. This chain uses TRBV6-1 with TRBJ1-1; no clear D gene. Per germline, CDR1 MNHNS and CDR2 SASEGT. Deletions cut 11 bases from V and 8 bases from J, with 15 bases between. CDR3 size: 11 residues.

The DNA of the CDR3 is TGCGCCAGCAGCTTGGAGGCGGGCGAGCAGTACTTC. Protein sequence: CASSLEAGEQYF. The rearrangement joins TRBV5-1 to TRBJ2-7, with D tentatively TRBD2 (5 bases). Germline CDR1 is SGHRS and CDR2 is YFSETQ. Between the trimmed V and J ends, which lost 0 bases and 6 bases, there was a span of 7 bases. The CDR3 has 12 residues.

The rearrangement joins TRBV10-3 to TRBJ2-7, with 9 bases that match TRBD2. The CDR3 length is 12 residues. CDR1 is ENHRY, CDR2 SYGVKD, per germline. V was clipped by 11 bases and J by 5 bases; unmatched bases: 7. CDR3 DNA: TGTGCCGTGGGACTAGCTTCCCACGAGCAGTACTTC. Translating gives CAVGLASHEQYF.

This clone was observed a handful of times. The same CDR3 can be traced to other DNA sequences in this sample. This sequence joins TRBV30 and TRBJ1-2, with D unresolved. V lost 2 bases and J 4 bases, leaving 8 bases between the germline ends. The CDR3 has 12 residues. Germline assignment: CDR1 GTSNPN and CDR2 SVGIG (reference sequence). CDR3 in amino acids: CAWSTGSYGYTF. CDR3 in DNA: TGTGCCTGGAGTACCGGATCCTATGGCTACACCTTC. Full variable domain (remainder filled in from reference TRBV30 and TRBJ1-2): SQTIHQWPATLVQPVGSPLSLECTVEGTSNPNLYWYRQAAGRGLQLLFYSVGIGQISSEVPQNLSASRPQDRQFILSSKKLLLSDSGFYLCAWSTGSYGYTFGSGTRLTVV.

This chain joins TRBV19 and TRBJ2-3; 9 nucleotides line up with TRBD2. Germline assignment: CDR1 LNHDA and CDR2 SQIVND (reference sequence). The trim removed 7 bases at V and 6 bases at J, leaving 2 bases unmatched. The CDR3 is made up of 12 amino acids. DNA of the CDR3: TGTGCCAGTAAAGGGACTAGCGATACGCAGTATTTT. As protein: CASKGTSDTQYF.

The J gene is TRBJ1-1, the V gene TRBV4-2; D is unclear. CDR1 and CDR2 from the germline V gene are LGHNA and YNFKEQ. V shed 4 bases and J shed 3 bases, with 12 bases lying between them. The CDR3 has 14 amino acids. The CDR3 reads CASSRGLGDTEAFF. In nucleotides, the CDR3 is TGTGCCAGCAGCCGCGGGCTAGGAGACACTGAAGCTTTCTTT.

Worth noting for this clone: Other DNA sequences in this sample translate to the same CDR3. The chain employs TRBV19 and TRBJ1-3; D not certain. Trimming took 9 bases from V and 0 from J, leaving 9 bases between them. The CDR3 has 13 residues. The germline gives CDR1 LNHDA, CDR2 SQIVND (reference sequence). CDR3 sequence reads: CASGPNSGNTIYF. The CDR3 nucleotides are TGTGCCAGCGGGCCGAACTCTGGAAACACCATATATTTT.

The genes are TRBV7-2 and TRBJ1-2; unclear D gene. The CDR3 is 15 amino acids. Germline CDR1 reads SGHTA; CDR2 reads FQGNSA. V was cut by 5 bases and J by 4 bases, with 17 bases left in between. The CDR3 protein is CASSSRGIRSYGYTF. For the CDR3, the DNA is TGTGCCAGCAGCAGCCGTGGCATCAGGAGCTATGGCTACACCTTC. The entire variable domain, with the rest obtained from reference TRBV7-2 and TRBJ1-2, is as follows: GAGVSQSPSNKVTEKGKDVELRCDPISGHTALYWYRQSLGQGLEFLIYFQGNSAPDKSGLPSDRFSAERTGGSVSTLTIQRTQQEDSAVYLCASSSRGIRSYGYTFGSGTRLTVV.

This clone was observed once. The chain has TRBV7-6 and TRBJ1-2, with 8 bases identical to TRBD1. CDR3 length: 14 residues. The V and J ends lost 3 bases and 6 bases, in that order; junction bases with no gene match: 6. Germline loops: CDR1 SGHVS, CDR2 FNYEAQ. CDR3 residues: CASSFGTGPHGYTF. For the CDR3, the DNA is TGTGCCAGCAGCTTTGGGACAGGCCCGCATGGCTACACCTTC. The entire variable domain, with the rest obtained from reference TRBV7-6 and TRBJ1-2, is as follows: GAGVSQSPRYKVTKRGQDVALRCDPISGHVSLYWYRQALGQGPEFLTYFNYEAQQDKSGLPNDRFSAERPEGSISTLTIQRTEQRDSAMYRCASSFGTGPHGYTFGSGTRLTVV.

This chain connects TRBV15 to TRBJ2-3; the D gene could be TRBD1 or TRBD2 (6 bases each). In germline, CDR1 is LNHNV, CDR2 YYDKDF (reference sequence). V was pared by 6 bases and J by 4 bases, with 20 bases between. The CDR3 runs to 16 residues. CDR3 protein: CATSSEGGTGPDTQYF. The CDR3 DNA reads TGTGCCACCAGTAGTGAGGGGGGCACTGGGCCAGATACGCAGTATTTT.

This clone was counted a few times. J is TRBJ1-5 and V is TRBV27, with TRBD1 as a possible D gene (5 bases). CDR1 and CDR2 (germline): MNHEY, SMNVEV (reference sequence). The CDR3 has 12 amino acids. Trimming took 7 bases from V and 6 from J, leaving 10 bases between them. The CDR3 DNA sequence: TGTGCCAGCAAGGGGCCAGGTCAGCCCCAGCATTTT. Protein product: CASKGPGQPQHF.

This sequence joins TRBV15 and TRBJ2-3, with TRBD2 matching over 14 bases. This CDR3 spans 17 amino acids. V lost 5 bases to trimming and J lost 5 bases; unmatched junction nucleotides: 9. Germline assignment: CDR1 LNHNV and CDR2 YYDKDF (reference sequence). Here the CDR3 reads CATSPEGLAGVVDTQYF. CDR3 nucleotides: TGTGCCACCAGCCCCGAGGGACTAGCGGGAGTGGTAGATACGCAGTATTTT.

J is TRBJ2-3 and V is TRBV28; D is unresolved. This CDR3 has 13 amino acids. Germline V gene sequence: CDR1 MDHEN, CDR2 SYDVKM. The V and J ends lost 9 bases and 1 base respectively, with 11 bases between them. CDR3 coding DNA: TGTGCCAGTGTAGGGCAGGGCACAGATACGCAGTATTTT. It specifies CASVGQGTDTQYF. Together with reference TRBV28 and TRBJ2-3, the CDR3 gives the full variable domain: DVKVTQSSRYLVKRTGEKVFLECVQDMDHENMFWYRQDPGLGLRLIYFSYDVKMKEKGDIPEGYSVSREKKERFSLILESASTNQTSMYLCASVGQGTDTQYFGPGTRLTVL.

The chain is built from TRBV30 and TRBJ1-1; TRBD1 matches 9 bases. The CDR3 totals 13 residues. The trim removed 3 bases at V and 11 bases at J, leaving 10 bases unmatched. Germline values: CDR1 GTSNPN, CDR2 SVGIG (reference sequence). CDR3 in DNA: TGTGCCTGGAGCCCGGACAGGGGAATTGACGCTTTCTTT. Translation gives CAWSPDRGIDAFF.

The chain combines TRBV28 with TRBJ1-2, with D uncertain. V dropped 3 bases and J dropped 0 bases, with 11 bases sitting between them. In germline, CDR1 is MDHEN, CDR2 SYDVKM. This CDR3 has 15 residues. This chain's CDR3 is CASSFKAIANYGYTF. In nucleotides, the CDR3 is TGTGCCAGCAGTTTCAAGGCAATAGCTAACTATGGCTACACCTTC.

The genes are TRBV18 and TRBJ2-3; the match to TRBD2 covers 9 bases. V gave up 0 bases and J gave up 1 base; unmatched junction bases: 2. Germline V gives CDR1 KGHSH, CDR2 LQKENI. The CDR3 runs to 16 residues. CDR3 residues: CASSPPGGRGTDTQYF. Written as DNA, the CDR3 is TGTGCCAGCTCACCACCGGGCGGGAGGGGCACAGATACGCAGTATTTT.